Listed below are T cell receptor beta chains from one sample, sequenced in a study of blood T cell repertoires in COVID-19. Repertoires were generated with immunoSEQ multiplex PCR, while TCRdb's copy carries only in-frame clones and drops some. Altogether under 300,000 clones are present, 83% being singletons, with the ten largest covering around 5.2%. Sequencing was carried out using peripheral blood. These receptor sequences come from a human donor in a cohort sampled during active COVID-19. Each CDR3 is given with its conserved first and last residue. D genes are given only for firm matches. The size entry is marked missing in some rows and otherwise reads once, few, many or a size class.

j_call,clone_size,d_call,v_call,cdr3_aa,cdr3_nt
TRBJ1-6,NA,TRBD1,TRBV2,CASTSGGTVNSPLHF,TGTGCCAGCACCTCAGGGGGGACAGTAAATTCACCCCTCCACTTT
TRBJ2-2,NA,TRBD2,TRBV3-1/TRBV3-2,CASSQDRASGGPGTGELFF,TGTGCCAGCAGCCAAGATAGGGCTAGCGGGGGGCCAGGTACCGGGGAGCTGTTTTTT
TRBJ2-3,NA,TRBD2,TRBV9,CASSALAGLSTDTQYF,TGTGCCAGCAGCGCCCTAGCGGGCCTCAGCACAGATACGCAGTATTTT
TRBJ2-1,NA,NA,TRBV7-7,CASSSSVQREQFF,TGTGCTAGCAGCTCTAGCGTCCAGCGGGAGCAGTTCTTC
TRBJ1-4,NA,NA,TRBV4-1,CASSQIEAGEKLFF,TGCGCCAGCAGCCAAATCGAAGCAGGGGAAAAACTGTTTTTT
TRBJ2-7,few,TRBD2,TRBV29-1,CSVAGAGGGYEQYF,TGCAGCGTTGCCGGAGCGGGAGGAGGCTACGAGCAGTACTTC
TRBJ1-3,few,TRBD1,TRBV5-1,CASSRPGTGVGNTIYF,TGCGCCAGCAGCCGCCCAGGGACAGGGGTAGGAAACACCATATATTTT
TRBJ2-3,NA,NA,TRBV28,CASSAGTSADTQYF,TGTGCCAGCAGTGCCGGGACTTCGGCAGATACGCAGTATTTT
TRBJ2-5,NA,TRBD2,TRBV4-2,CASSQGRGGAETQYF,TGTGCCAGCAGCCAAGGACGGGGGGGAGCAGAGACCCAGTACTTC
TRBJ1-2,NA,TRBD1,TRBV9,CASSGTGGNYGYTF,TGTGCCAGCAGCGGTACAGGGGGCAACTATGGCTACACCTTC
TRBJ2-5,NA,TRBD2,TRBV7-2,CASSSIAGGISETQYF,TGTGCCAGCAGTTCTATAGCGGGGGGGATTTCAGAGACCCAGTACTTC
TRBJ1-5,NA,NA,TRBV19,CASSSLQGDQPQHF,TGTGCCAGTAGTAGTTTACAAGGGGATCAGCCCCAGCATTTT
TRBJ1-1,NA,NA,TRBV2,CASSGGGQNTEAFF,TGTGCCAGCAGTGGCGGGGGTCAGAACACTGAAGCTTTCTTT
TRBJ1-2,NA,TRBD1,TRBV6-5,CASRGRDSSYGGF,TGTGCCAGCAGAGGCCGGGACAGTTCCTATGGGGGCTTC
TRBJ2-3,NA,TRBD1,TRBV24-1,CATEGQSTDTQYF,TGTGCCACCGAGGGACAGAGCACAGATACGCAGTATTTT
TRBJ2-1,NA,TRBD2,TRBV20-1,CSASHSGRVRDEQFF,TGCAGTGCTAGTCATAGCGGGAGGGTTCGAGATGAGCAGTTCTTC
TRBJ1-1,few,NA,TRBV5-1,CASSFGGNTEAFF,TGCGCCAGCAGCTTCGGGGGGAACACTGAAGCTTTCTTT
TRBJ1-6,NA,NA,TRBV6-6,CASRGGLRGALHF,TGTGCCAGCAGGGGGGGGCTCCGAGGAGCCCTCCACTTT
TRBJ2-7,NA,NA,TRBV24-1,CATSSPNDREQYF,TGTGCCACCAGTTCCCCCAATGATAGAGAGCAGTACTTC
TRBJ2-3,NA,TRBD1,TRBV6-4,CASSLTGASTDTQYF,TGTGCCAGCAGCCTAACAGGGGCTAGCACAGATACGCAGTATTTT
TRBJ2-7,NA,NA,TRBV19,CASTPKTPGLLVEQYF,TGTGCCAGTACTCCGAAAACCCCGGGACTTCTTGTAGAGCAGTACTTC
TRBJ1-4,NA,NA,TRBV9,CASSDLGPGGGEKLFF,TGTGCCAGCAGCGACCTTGGGCCAGGAGGAGGTGAAAAACTGTTTTTT
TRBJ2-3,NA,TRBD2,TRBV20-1,CSASNPLPTSGRGDTQYF,TGCAGTGCTAGTAATCCCCTTCCTACTAGCGGGAGGGGGGATACGCAGTATTTT
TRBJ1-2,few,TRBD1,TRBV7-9,CASSADRGGYTF,TGTGCCAGCAGCGCGGACAGGGGGGGCTACACCTTC
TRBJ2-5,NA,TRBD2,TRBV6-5,CASSLGTSGQETQYF,TGTGCCAGCAGTTTGGGGACTAGCGGTCAAGAGACCCAGTACTTC
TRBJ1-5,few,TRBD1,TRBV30,CAFSRDRDQPQHF,TGTGCCTTTTCCCGGGACAGGGATCAGCCCCAGCATTTT
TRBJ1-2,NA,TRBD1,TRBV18,CASSPDRGDYGYTF,TGTGCCAGCTCACCTGACAGGGGTGACTATGGCTACACCTTC
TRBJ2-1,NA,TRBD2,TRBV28,CASSSGRNNEQFF,TGTGCCAGCAGTAGCGGGAGGAACAATGAGCAGTTCTTC
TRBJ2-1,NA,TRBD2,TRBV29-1,CSIFGTSGRANYNEQFF,TGCAGTATCTTCGGGACTAGCGGGAGGGCAAACTACAATGAGCAGTTCTTC
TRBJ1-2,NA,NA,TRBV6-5,CASSEDTDPYGYTF,TGTGCCAGCAGCGAGGACACTGACCCCTATGGCTACACCTTC
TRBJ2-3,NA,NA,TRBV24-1,CATSDALDGSWTDTQYF,TGTGCCACCAGTGATGCATTGGACGGGAGTTGGACAGATACGCAGTATTTT
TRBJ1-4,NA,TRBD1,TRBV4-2,CASSQAPGQNEKLFF,TGTGCCAGCAGCCAGGCCCCGGGACAGAATGAAAAACTGTTTTTT
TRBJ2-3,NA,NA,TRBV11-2,CASSPGTSSTDTQYF,TGTGCCAGCAGCCCAGGGACATCTAGCACAGATACGCAGTATTTT
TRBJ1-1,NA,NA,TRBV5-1,CASSSQVRATEAFF,TGCGCCAGCAGCTCCCAGGTGAGGGCCACTGAAGCTTTCTTT
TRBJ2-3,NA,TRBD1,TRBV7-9,CASSQGADTQYF,TGTGCCAGCAGCCAGGGGGCAGATACGCAGTATTTT
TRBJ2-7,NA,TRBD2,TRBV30,CAQSGTSPYEQYF,TGTGCCCAAAGCGGGACTAGTCCCTACGAGCAGTACTTC
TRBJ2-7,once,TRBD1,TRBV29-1,CSVTGTGGDEQYF,TGCAGCGTAACAGGGACAGGAGGGGACGAGCAGTACTTC
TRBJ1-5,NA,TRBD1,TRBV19,CASGDRGRVDQPQHF,TGTGCCAGTGGAGACAGGGGGCGGGTTGATCAGCCCCAGCATTTT
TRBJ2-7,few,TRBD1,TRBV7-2,CASSLARSRDRASLIGEQYF,TGTGCCAGCAGCTTAGCCCGGTCCCGGGACAGGGCCAGTCTAATCGGCGAGCAGTACTTC
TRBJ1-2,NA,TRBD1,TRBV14,CASSLQGVVYGYTF,TGTGCCAGCAGCCTTCAGGGGGTCGTCTATGGCTACACCTTC
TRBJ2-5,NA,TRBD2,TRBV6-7,CASSYSTSGRETQYF,TGTGCCAGCAGTTACTCGACTAGCGGGAGAGAGACCCAGTACTTC
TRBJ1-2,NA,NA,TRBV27,CASTRVQGIGGYTF,TGTGCCAGCACTAGAGTACAGGGCATAGGCGGCTACACCTTC
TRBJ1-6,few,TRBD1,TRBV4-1,CASSQDPAGGRNSPLHF,TGCGCCAGCAGCCAAGATCCGGCAGGGGGTAGGAATTCACCCCTCCACTTT
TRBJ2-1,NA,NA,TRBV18,CASSPRRDSTYNEQFF,TGTGCCAGCTCACCACGTCGGGACTCGACCTACAATGAGCAGTTCTTC
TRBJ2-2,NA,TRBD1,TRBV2,CASTGTANTGELFF,TGTGCCAGCACGGGGACAGCGAACACCGGGGAGCTGTTTTTT
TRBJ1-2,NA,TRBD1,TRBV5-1,CASSREGQGRYGYTF,TGCGCCAGCAGCCGCGAAGGACAGGGGAGGTATGGCTACACCTTC
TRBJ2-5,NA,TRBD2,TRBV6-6,CASTSLAGGPVVQYF,TGTGCCAGCACCTCTCTAGCGGGGGGCCCGGTAGTCCAGTACTTC